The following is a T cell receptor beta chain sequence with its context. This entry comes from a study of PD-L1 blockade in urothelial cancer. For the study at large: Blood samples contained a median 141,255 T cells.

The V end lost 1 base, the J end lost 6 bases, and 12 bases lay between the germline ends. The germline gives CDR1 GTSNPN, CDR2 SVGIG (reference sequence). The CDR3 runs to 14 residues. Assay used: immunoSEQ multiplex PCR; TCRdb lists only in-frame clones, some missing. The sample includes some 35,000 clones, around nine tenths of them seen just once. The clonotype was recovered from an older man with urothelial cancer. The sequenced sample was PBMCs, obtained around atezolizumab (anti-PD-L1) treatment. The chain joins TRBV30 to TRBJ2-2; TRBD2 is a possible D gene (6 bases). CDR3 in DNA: TGTGCCTGGAGTGAGACGTCGGGAGCCGGGGAGCTGTTTTTT. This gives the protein CAWSETSGAGELFF.